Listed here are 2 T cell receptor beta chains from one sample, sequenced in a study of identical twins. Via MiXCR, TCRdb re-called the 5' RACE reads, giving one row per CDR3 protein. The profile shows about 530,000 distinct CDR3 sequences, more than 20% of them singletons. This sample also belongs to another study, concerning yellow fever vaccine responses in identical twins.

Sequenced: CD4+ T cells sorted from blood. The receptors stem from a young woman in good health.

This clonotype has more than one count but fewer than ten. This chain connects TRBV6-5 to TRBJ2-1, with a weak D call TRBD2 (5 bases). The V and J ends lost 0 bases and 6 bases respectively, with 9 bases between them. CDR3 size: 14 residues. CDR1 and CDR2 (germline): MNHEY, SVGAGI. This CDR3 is CASSYSLEVNEQFF. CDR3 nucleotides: TGTGCCAGCAGTTACTCGTTGGAGGTCAATGAGCAGTTCTTC.

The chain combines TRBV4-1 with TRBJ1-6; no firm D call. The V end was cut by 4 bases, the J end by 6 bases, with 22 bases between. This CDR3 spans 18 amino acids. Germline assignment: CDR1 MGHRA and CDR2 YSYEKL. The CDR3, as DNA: TGCGCCAGCAGCCCACCCCCCACTGGGGTGAAGGGTAATTCACCCCTCCACTTT. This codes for CASSPPPTGVKGNSPLHF.